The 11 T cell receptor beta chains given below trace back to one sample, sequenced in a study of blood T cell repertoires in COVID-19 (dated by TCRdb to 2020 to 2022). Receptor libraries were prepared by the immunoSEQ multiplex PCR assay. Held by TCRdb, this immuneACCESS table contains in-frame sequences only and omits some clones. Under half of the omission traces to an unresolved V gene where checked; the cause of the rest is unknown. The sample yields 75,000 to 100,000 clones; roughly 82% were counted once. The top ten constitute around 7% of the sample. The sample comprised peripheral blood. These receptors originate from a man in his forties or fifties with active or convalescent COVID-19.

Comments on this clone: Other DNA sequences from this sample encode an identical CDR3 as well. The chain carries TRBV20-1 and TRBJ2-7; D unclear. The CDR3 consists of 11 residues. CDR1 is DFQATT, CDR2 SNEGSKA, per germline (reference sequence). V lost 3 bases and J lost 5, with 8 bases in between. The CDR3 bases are TGCAGTGCTAGTTCTGGCCACGAGCAGTACTTC. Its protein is CSASSGHEQYF.

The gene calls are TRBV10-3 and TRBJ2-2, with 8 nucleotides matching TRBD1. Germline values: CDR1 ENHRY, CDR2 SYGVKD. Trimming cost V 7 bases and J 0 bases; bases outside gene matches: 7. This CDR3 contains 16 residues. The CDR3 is CAIKWTDRANTGELFF. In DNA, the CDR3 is TGTGCCATCAAATGGACGGACAGGGCGAACACCGGGGAGCTGTTTTTT.

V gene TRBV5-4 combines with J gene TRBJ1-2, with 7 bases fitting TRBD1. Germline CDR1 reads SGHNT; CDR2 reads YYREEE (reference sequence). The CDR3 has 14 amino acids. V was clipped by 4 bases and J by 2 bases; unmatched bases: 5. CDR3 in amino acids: CASSRGGANYGYTF. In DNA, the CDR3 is TGTGCCAGCAGCCGAGGGGGCGCCAACTATGGCTACACCTTC.

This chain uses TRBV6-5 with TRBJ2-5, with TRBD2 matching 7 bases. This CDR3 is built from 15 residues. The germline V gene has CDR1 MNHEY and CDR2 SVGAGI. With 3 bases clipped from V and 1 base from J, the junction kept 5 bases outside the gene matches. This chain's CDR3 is CASSYGGVLQETQYF. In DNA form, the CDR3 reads TGTGCCAGCAGTTATGGGGGGGTACTCCAAGAGACCCAGTACTTC.

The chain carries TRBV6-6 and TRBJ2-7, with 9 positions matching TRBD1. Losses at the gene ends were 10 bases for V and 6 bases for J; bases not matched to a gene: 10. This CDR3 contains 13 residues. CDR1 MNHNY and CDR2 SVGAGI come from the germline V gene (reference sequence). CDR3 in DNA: TGTGCCATCAAATCCGGGACAGGGTCCGAGCAGTACTTC. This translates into CAIKSGTGSEQYF.

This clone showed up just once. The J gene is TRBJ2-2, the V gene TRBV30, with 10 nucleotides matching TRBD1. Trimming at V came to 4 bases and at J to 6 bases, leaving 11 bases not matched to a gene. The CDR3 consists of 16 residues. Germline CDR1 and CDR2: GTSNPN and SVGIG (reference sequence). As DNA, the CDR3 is TGTGCCTGGAAGCGACAGGGGGCGTCAGTTTCCGGGGAGCTGTTTTTT. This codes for CAWKRQGASVSGELFF.

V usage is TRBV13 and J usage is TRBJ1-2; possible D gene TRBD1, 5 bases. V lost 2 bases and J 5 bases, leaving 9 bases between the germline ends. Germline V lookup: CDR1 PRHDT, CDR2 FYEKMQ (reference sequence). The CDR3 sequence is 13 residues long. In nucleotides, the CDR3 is TGTGCCAGCAGCTTAATAGGGGTATATGGCTACACCTTC. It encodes CASSLIGVYGYTF.

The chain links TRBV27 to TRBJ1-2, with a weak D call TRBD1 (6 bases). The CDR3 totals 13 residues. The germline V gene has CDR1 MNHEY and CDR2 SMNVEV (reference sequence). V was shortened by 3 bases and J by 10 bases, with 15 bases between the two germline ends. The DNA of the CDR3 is TGTGCCAGCAGTTTGGCGGGGGGCCGTGACTACACCTTC. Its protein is CASSLAGGRDYTF.

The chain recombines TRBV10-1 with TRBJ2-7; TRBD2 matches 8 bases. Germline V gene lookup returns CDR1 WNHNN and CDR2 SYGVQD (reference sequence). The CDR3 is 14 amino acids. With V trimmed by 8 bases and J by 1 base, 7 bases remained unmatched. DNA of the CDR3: TGCGCCAGCCGGACGGGGGGGCCTTCCTACGAGCAGTACTTC. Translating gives CASRTGGPSYEQYF.

CDR3 sequence reads: CASSVDPQGRDYNEQFF. The CDR3 bases are TGTGCCAGCAGCGTAGACCCTCAGGGTAGGGACTACAATGAGCAGTTCTTC. The gene calls are TRBV9 and TRBJ2-1; weak D call: TRBD1 (5 bases). The CDR3 is made up of 17 amino acids. Between the trimmed V and J ends, which lost 0 bases and 3 bases, there was a span of 16 bases. Germline CDR1 is SGDLS and CDR2 is YYNGEE.

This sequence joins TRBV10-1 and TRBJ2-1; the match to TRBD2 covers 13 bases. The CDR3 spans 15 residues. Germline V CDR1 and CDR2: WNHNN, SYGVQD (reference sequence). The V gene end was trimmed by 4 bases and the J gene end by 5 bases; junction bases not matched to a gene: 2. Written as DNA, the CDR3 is TGCGCCAGCAGTGTGGGACTAGCGGGGAACAATGAGCAGTTCTTC. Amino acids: CASSVGLAGNNEQFF.